The sequence of this TCR beta chain was determined in a study of identical twins. Regarding the study as a whole: Within twin pairs, the out-of-frame alpha sequences they shared showed excess low generation probability. High-abundance cord blood beta clonotypes had fewer insertions; memory repertoires showed none.

The CDR3 sequence is 14 residues long. CDR1 and CDR2 from the germline V gene are MNHNY and SVGAGI (reference sequence). After template switching added a universal primer site, the resulting cDNA carried unique molecular identifiers. TCRdb recomputed calls from the 5' RACE reads with MiXCR, one row per CDR3 protein. The sample yields 1.5 million to 2 million distinct CDR3 sequences, roughly a third seen once. This clonotype came up a few times. Its specificity is unknown. One end of the junction is discordant with germline, which a read error may explain. The receptor was derived from a newborn girl in good health. Material for sequencing was cord blood. V is TRBV6-6 and J is TRBJ1-1; tentative D call: TRBD1 (6 bases). DNA of the CDR3: TGTGCCACTAAGCAGGGCAGTTGGGACACTGAGGCTTTCTTT. It codes for CATKQGSWDTEAFF.